A selection of T cell receptor beta chains follows, all from one sample in a study of blood T cell repertoires in COVID-19. The table came from immunoSEQ multiplex PCR; TCRdb's copy has only in-frame clones and leaves some out. Of about 82,000 clones in the sample, approximately 86% are singletons; the top ten hold over 15%. Material: peripheral blood. The origin of the receptors is an elderly man with active or convalescent COVID-19. Each CDR3 is given with its conserved first and last residue. D genes are given only for firm matches. A row's size may be missing; if present it is once, few, many or a size class.

D gene: .
clone size: .
V gene: TRBV7-9
J gene: TRBJ1-1
CDR3 protein: CASSLVPSPGTEAFF
CDR3 DNA: TGTGCCAGCAGCTTAGTACCCTCGCCGGGGACTGAAGCTTTCTTT

D gene: .
clone size: .
V gene: TRBV11-2
J gene: TRBJ2-1
CDR3 protein: CASSPTRTRSYNEQFF
CDR3 DNA: TGTGCCAGCAGCCCTACTCGGACACGCTCCTACAATGAGCAGTTCTTC

D gene: .
clone size: .
V gene: TRBV7-2
J gene: TRBJ1-2
CDR3 protein: CASSLVQVGYTF
CDR3 DNA: TGTGCCAGCAGCTTAGTACAGGTTGGCTACACCTTC

D gene: TRBD1
clone size: .
V gene: TRBV11-2
J gene: TRBJ2-5
CDR3 protein: CASSLGVGTGAQETQYF
CDR3 DNA: TGTGCCAGCAGCTTGGGGGTTGGGACAGGGGCCCAAGAGACCCAGTACTTC

D gene: TRBD2
clone size: .
V gene: TRBV24-1
J gene: TRBJ2-3
CDR3 protein: CATSDRLAGDADTQYF
CDR3 DNA: TGTGCCACCAGTGACAGACTAGCGGGAGACGCAGATACGCAGTATTTT

D gene: TRBD1
clone size: .
V gene: TRBV5-1
J gene: TRBJ1-2
CDR3 protein: CASSLSTGGSHYGYTF
CDR3 DNA: TGCGCCAGCAGTCTGTCAACAGGGGGCTCTCACTATGGCTACACCTTC

D gene: .
clone size: .
V gene: TRBV9
J gene: TRBJ1-6
CDR3 protein: CASSATAYNSPLHF
CDR3 DNA: TGTGCCAGCAGCGCGACAGCCTATAATTCACCCCTCCACTTT

D gene: .
clone size: .
V gene: TRBV3-1/TRBV3-2
J gene: TRBJ1-2
CDR3 protein: CASSQDFVPGKRYTF
CDR3 DNA: TGTGCCAGCAGCCAAGATTTCGTCCCGGGTAAGCGCTACACCTTC

D gene: .
clone size: .
V gene: TRBV20-1
J gene: TRBJ2-1
CDR3 protein: CSAKRGDEQFF
CDR3 DNA: TGCAGTGCGAAACGGGGTGATGAGCAGTTCTTC

D gene: TRBD2
clone size: few
V gene: TRBV7-2
J gene: TRBJ2-5
CDR3 protein: CASSLSGGQETQYF
CDR3 DNA: TGTGCCAGCAGCTTATCGGGGGGGCAAGAGACCCAGTACTTC

D gene: .
clone size: few
V gene: TRBV6-5
J gene: TRBJ2-2
CDR3 protein: CASSYSVNSIRELFF
CDR3 DNA: TGTGCCAGCAGTTACTCGGTGAATAGCATCCGGGAGCTGTTTTTT

D gene: .
clone size: .
V gene: TRBV9
J gene: TRBJ1-6
CDR3 protein: CASSTGSNSPLHF
CDR3 DNA: TGTGCCAGCAGCACAGGGAGTAATTCACCCCTCCACTTT

D gene: .
clone size: .
V gene: TRBV10-3
J gene: TRBJ1-2
CDR3 protein: CAISESSRGSYGYTF
CDR3 DNA: TGTGCCATCAGTGAGTCGTCAAGAGGTTCCTATGGCTACACCTTC

D gene: .
clone size: few
V gene: TRBV3-1/TRBV3-2
J gene: TRBJ2-1
CDR3 protein: CASSPLRSGNEQFF
CDR3 DNA: TGTGCCAGCAGCCCCCTTCGTTCGGGCAATGAGCAGTTCTTC

D gene: TRBD1
clone size: .
V gene: TRBV13
J gene: TRBJ2-1
CDR3 protein: CASSFWGQGRYNEQFF
CDR3 DNA: TGTGCCAGCAGCTTCTGGGGACAGGGCCGTTACAATGAGCAGTTCTTC

D gene: .
clone size: .
V gene: TRBV5-6
J gene: TRBJ1-2
CDR3 protein: CASSFPRGTTGWGYTF
CDR3 DNA: TGTGCCAGCAGCTTCCCCAGGGGCACAACCGGTTGGGGCTACACCTTC

D gene: .
clone size: .
V gene: TRBV19
J gene: TRBJ2-1
CDR3 protein: CASTSSGSSSSLFF
CDR3 DNA: TGTGCCAGTACCTCCTCTGGGAGCTCTAGTAGTCTATTCTTC

D gene: .
clone size: .
V gene: TRBV3-1/TRBV3-2
J gene: TRBJ1-6
CDR3 protein: CASSPSGSRSPLHF
CDR3 DNA: TGTGCCAGCAGCCCCTCAGGGTCGCGATCACCCCTCCACTTT

D gene: .
clone size: few
V gene: TRBV6-2/TRBV6-3
J gene: TRBJ2-5
CDR3 protein: CASSYLLEDETQYF
CDR3 DNA: TGTGCCAGCAGTTACCTCCTAGAAGATGAGACCCAGTACTTC

D gene: TRBD1
clone size: few
V gene: TRBV24-1
J gene: TRBJ2-6
CDR3 protein: CATSKPGQGPGANVLTF
CDR3 DNA: TGTGCCACCAGCAAACCGGGACAGGGACCTGGGGCCAACGTCCTGACTTTC

D gene: TRBD1
clone size: few
V gene: TRBV19
J gene: TRBJ1-1
CDR3 protein: CASKRDRGPETEAFF
CDR3 DNA: TGTGCCAGCAAAAGGGACAGGGGGCCCGAGACTGAAGCTTTCTTT

D gene: TRBD2
clone size: .
V gene: TRBV2
J gene: TRBJ2-3
CDR3 protein: CASKRAGDMQYF
CDR3 DNA: TGTGCCAGCAAGAGAGCGGGAGACATGCAGTATTTT

D gene: .
clone size: .
V gene: TRBV29-1
J gene: TRBJ2-3
CDR3 protein: CSVEEHRTSTDTQYF
CDR3 DNA: TGCAGCGTTGAGGAGCACAGGACAAGCACAGATACGCAGTATTTT

D gene: .
clone size: few
V gene: TRBV28
J gene: TRBJ1-5
CDR3 protein: CASLQPNQPQHF
CDR3 DNA: TGTGCCAGTTTACAGCCCAATCAGCCCCAGCATTTT

D gene: .
clone size: few
V gene: TRBV29-1
J gene: TRBJ1-4
CDR3 protein: CSVVGRGEKLFF
CDR3 DNA: TGCAGCGTTGTAGGACGGGGTGAAAAACTGTTTTTT

D gene: .
clone size: few
V gene: TRBV6-5
J gene: TRBJ2-1
CDR3 protein: CASSPQAREQFF
CDR3 DNA: TGTGCCAGCAGTCCTCAAGCCCGCGAGCAGTTCTTC

D gene: .
clone size: once
V gene: TRBV7-2
J gene: TRBJ2-5
CDR3 protein: CASSTQGFQETQYF
CDR3 DNA: TGTGCCAGCAGCACCCAGGGGTTCCAAGAGACCCAGTACTTC

D gene: TRBD2
clone size: .
V gene: TRBV5-1
J gene: TRBJ2-5
CDR3 protein: CASTLAPAGGQETQYF
CDR3 DNA: TGCGCCAGTACCTTGGCCCCAGCGGGGGGTCAAGAGACCCAGTACTTC

D gene: TRBD1
clone size: .
V gene: TRBV7-2
J gene: TRBJ2-1
CDR3 protein: CASSLAGTGYYNEQFF
CDR3 DNA: TGTGCCAGCAGCTTAGCAGGGACAGGGTACTACAATGAGCAGTTCTTC

D gene: TRBD2
clone size: .
V gene: TRBV5-1
J gene: TRBJ2-1
CDR3 protein: CASSSGGARNEQFF
CDR3 DNA: TGCGCCAGCAGCTCCGGGGGGGCAAGGAATGAGCAGTTCTTC

D gene: .
clone size: .
V gene: TRBV6-1
J gene: TRBJ2-5
CDR3 protein: CASSEFSLGAETQYF
CDR3 DNA: TGTGCCAGCAGTGAATTCAGTCTAGGTGCGGAGACCCAGTACTTC

D gene: TRBD1
clone size: once
V gene: TRBV18
J gene: TRBJ2-1
CDR3 protein: CASSPTGTEYNEQFF
CDR3 DNA: TGTGCCAGCTCACCTACCGGGACAGAATACAATGAGCAGTTCTTC

D gene: .
clone size: .
V gene: TRBV5-5
J gene: TRBJ2-2
CDR3 protein: CASSFRQDTGELFF
CDR3 DNA: TGTGCCAGCAGCTTTAGACAGGACACCGGGGAGCTGTTTTTT

D gene: TRBD2
clone size: .
V gene: TRBV3-1/TRBV3-2
J gene: TRBJ2-1
CDR3 protein: CASSLAGDDSSEQFF
CDR3 DNA: TGTGCCAGCAGCCTAGCGGGAGACGATTCGTCTGAGCAGTTCTTC

D gene: .
clone size: .
V gene: TRBV5-1
J gene: TRBJ1-1
CDR3 protein: CASSLESLTEAFF
CDR3 DNA: TGCGCCAGCAGCTTGGAAAGCCTAACTGAAGCTTTCTTT

D gene: TRBD2
clone size: .
V gene: TRBV7-9
J gene: TRBJ2-1
CDR3 protein: CASSPAIISGSTYNEQFF
CDR3 DNA: TGTGCCAGCAGCCCGGCAATTATTAGCGGGAGTACCTACAATGAGCAGTTCTTC

D gene: .
clone size: .
V gene: TRBV18
J gene: TRBJ1-1
CDR3 protein: CASSPGQNTEAFF
CDR3 DNA: TGTGCCAGCTCACCAGGACAGAACACTGAAGCTTTCTTT

D gene: .
clone size: few
V gene: TRBV18
J gene: TRBJ2-3
CDR3 protein: CASSPPGGDTQYF
CDR3 DNA: TGTGCCAGCTCACCACCAGGGGGAGATACGCAGTATTTT

D gene: .
clone size: .
V gene: TRBV6-6
J gene: TRBJ1-2
CDR3 protein: CASSYSSTGHNYGYTF
CDR3 DNA: TGTGCCAGCAGTTACTCTTCCACAGGGCATAACTATGGCTACACCTTC

D gene: .
clone size: .
V gene: TRBV12-3/TRBV12-4
J gene: TRBJ1-1
CDR3 protein: CASSLARDAEAFF
CDR3 DNA: TGTGCCAGCAGTTTAGCGCGGGACGCTGAAGCTTTCTTT

D gene: TRBD1
clone size: .
V gene: TRBV29-1
J gene: TRBJ1-2
CDR3 protein: CSVKVGQGTNYGYTF
CDR3 DNA: TGCAGCGTTAAAGTCGGACAGGGGACTAACTATGGCTACACCTTC

D gene: .
clone size: few
V gene: TRBV7-2
J gene: TRBJ1-3
CDR3 protein: CASSLAPSSGNTIYF
CDR3 DNA: TGTGCCAGCAGCTTAGCCCCCTCCTCTGGAAACACCATATATTTT

D gene: TRBD2
clone size: .
V gene: TRBV10-3
J gene: TRBJ2-2
CDR3 protein: CAIKADHYERGGTGELFF
CDR3 DNA: TGTGCCATCAAGGCCGATCACTATGAGCGGGGGGGCACCGGGGAGCTGTTTTTT

D gene: .
clone size: few
V gene: TRBV5-1
J gene: TRBJ2-3
CDR3 protein: CASSLGRPRTDTQYF
CDR3 DNA: TGCGCCAGCAGCCTAGGCAGACCCCGCACAGATACGCAGTATTTT

D gene: TRBD1
clone size: .
V gene: TRBV18
J gene: TRBJ2-1
CDR3 protein: CASSLRTGESYNEQFF
CDR3 DNA: TGTGCCAGCTCACTACGGACAGGGGAATCCTACAATGAGCAGTTCTTC

D gene: TRBD1
clone size: .
V gene: TRBV3-1/TRBV3-2
J gene: TRBJ1-1
CDR3 protein: CASSQGTGGGFYEAFF
CDR3 DNA: TGTGCCAGCAGCCAAGGGACAGGGGGCGGTTTTTATGAAGCTTTCTTT

D gene: TRBD1
clone size: once
V gene: TRBV24-1
J gene: TRBJ1-1
CDR3 protein: CATRATGVNTEAFF
CDR3 DNA: TGTGCCACCAGGGCGACAGGGGTGAACACTGAAGCTTTCTTT